The source of this T cell receptor beta chain is a study of cytomegalovirus exposure and HLA in healthy donors. Details on this clone: What it binds is not known.

Germline values: CDR1 SGHTA, CDR2 FQGNSA. V was cut by 5 bases and J by 1 base, with 18 bases left in between. This CDR3 has 17 amino acids. Primers: 60 Vbeta forward and 13 Jbeta reverse. Measured with immunoSEQ multiplex PCR; TCRdb has only the in-frame clones, and not every one. The sample includes under 150,000 clones, 60% to 80% of them seen just once. Findings and limits, study-wide: Overall, approximately 150 TCR beta chains were annotated as cytomegalovirus-associated. The classifier was said to identify cytomegalovirus status with high specificity and sensitivity. Later analysis identified about 15,000 TCR beta sequences associated with HLA alleles, using a false discovery rate threshold of 0.05.

V gene TRBV7-2 combines with J gene TRBJ2-1; the D gene is possibly TRBD1 (7 bases). The specimen sequenced was PBMCs. The sequence was obtained from a man aged 50 to 60 in good health and CMV-seropositive. CDR3 nucleotides: TGTGCCAGCAGCATAACATCCCAGGGGGGATCCTACAATGAGCAGTTCTTC. This sequence encodes CASSITSQGGSYNEQFF.